This T cell receptor beta chain came from a study of T cell responses to AZD1222 COVID-19 vaccine. Study-level results: White British ancestry dominated among donors, who included more females, and clonal diversity was possibly underestimated. Researchers report vaccine-associated CD4 TCRs spanning spike, with dominance at 160-218 and 743-854. Only after the peak T cell response were repertoires sampled.

This clone was seen just once. The antigen is undetermined. The CDR3 loop spans 11 amino acids. The V end lost 5 bases, the J end lost 4 bases, and 5 bases lay between the germline ends. Profiled with immunoSEQ multiplex PCR; TCRdb holds only in-frame clones, not every one. The sample records 110,000 to 150,000 clones, around 89% being singletons. The V gene is TRBV12-3 or TRBV12-4, the J gene TRBJ1-2; D uncertain. The specimen was peripheral blood, collected on day 0 of AZD1222 vaccination. The sequence came from an adult in good health. CDR3 sequence reads: CASSMGYGYTF. The CDR3 bases are TGTGCCAGCAGTATGGGCTATGGCTACACCTTC.